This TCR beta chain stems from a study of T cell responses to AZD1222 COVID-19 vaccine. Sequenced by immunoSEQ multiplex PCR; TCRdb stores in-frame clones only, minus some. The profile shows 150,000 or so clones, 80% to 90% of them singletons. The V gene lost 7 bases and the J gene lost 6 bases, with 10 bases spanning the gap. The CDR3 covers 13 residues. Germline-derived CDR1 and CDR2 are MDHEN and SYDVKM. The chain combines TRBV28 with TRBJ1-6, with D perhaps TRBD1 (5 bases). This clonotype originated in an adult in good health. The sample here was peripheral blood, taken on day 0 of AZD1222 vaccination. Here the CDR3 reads CASIRVFNSPLHF. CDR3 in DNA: TGTGCCAGCATCAGGGTTTTTAATTCACCCCTCCACTTT.